This T cell receptor (beta chain) was obtained from a study of neurological immune-mediated disorders. Over 200 million TCR-beta sequences from 15-18 subjects came out of each sequencing run. MiXCR was run by TCRdb on the 5' RACE reads, yielding one entry per CDR3 protein. The sample holds about 120,000 distinct CDR3 sequences, 3% to 3.5% seen once. A remark on this clonotype: The germline gene is not matched at one end of the junction; a read error may be the cause.

The CDR3 has 18 residues. Per the germline V gene, CDR1 is SGHRS and CDR2 is YFSETQ. The unsorted libraries were produced from 2 million PBMCs held at -80 C. This receptor was taken from a woman aged 25 to 45 with multiple sclerosis. The chain joins TRBV5-1 to TRBJ2-7; 15 bases match TRBD2. The sequencing input was PBMCs. The CDR3 here is CASSLGLAGGRSHYEQYF. The CDR3 region has the DNA TGCGCCAGCAGTTTGGGACTAGCGGGAGGCCGTTCGCATTACGAGCAGTACTTC.